The 27 T cell receptor beta chains below come from one sample, sequenced in a study of blood T cell repertoires in COVID-19. TCRdb's table, derived via immunoSEQ multiplex PCR, lists solely in-frame clones and lacks some. This table has about 90,000 clones, 85% to 95% appearing once. Sequenced sample: peripheral blood. The receptors were gathered from a woman in her fifties or sixties with active COVID-19.

This chain links TRBV12-5 with TRBJ2-7; D is unresolved. From germline, CDR1 is LGHNT and CDR2 FRNRAP. The CDR3 is made up of 12 amino acids. V was pared by 3 bases and J by 2 bases, with 5 bases between. CDR3 sequence reads: CASGFHPYEQYF. The CDR3, as DNA: TGTGCTAGTGGTTTCCATCCCTACGAGCAGTACTTC.

This clone was found once. The DNA of the CDR3 is TGTGCCAGCAGTTACGGTTCCTACAATGAGCAGTTCTTC. It is translated as CASSYGSYNEQFF. The chain links TRBV12-3 or TRBV12-4 to TRBJ2-1; D gene uncertain. This CDR3 contains 13 residues. The V end was cut by 4 bases, the J end by 1 base, with 5 bases between.

Only one count was recorded for this clone. V is TRBV19 and J is TRBJ2-7; TRBD2 agrees at 14 bases. Losses at the gene ends were 5 bases for V and 6 bases for J; bases not matched to a gene: 9. CDR1 LNHDA and CDR2 SQIVND come from the germline V gene (reference sequence). This CDR3 comprises 16 residues. CDR3 in DNA: TGTGCCAGTAGTCTTTCAGGACTAGCGGGAGGTCGCGAGCAGTACTTC. Protein sequence: CASSLSGLAGGREQYF.

This chain uses TRBV7-9 with TRBJ2-7, with 11 bases that match TRBD1. V shed 4 bases and J 3 bases; nucleotides not matched to a gene: 2. CDR3 length: 14 amino acids. The germline CDR1 and CDR2 sequences are SEHNR and FQNEAQ (reference sequence). DNA for the CDR3: TGTGCCAGCAGCTCAGGGACAGGGGGCTACGAGCAGTACTTC. This gives the protein CASSSGTGGYEQYF.

This clone was seen just once. This chain uses TRBV7-9 with TRBJ2-3; 9 nucleotides align to TRBD1. The ends lost 5 bases at V and 0 bases at J; junction bases unmatched: 3. Germline V gene lookup returns CDR1 SEHNR and CDR2 FQNEAQ (reference sequence). The CDR3 length is 15 residues. The chain's CDR3 is CASSKGTGSTDTQYF. The CDR3 coding sequence is TGTGCCAGCAGCAAGGGGACAGGGAGCACAGATACGCAGTATTTT.

The rearrangement uses TRBV30 and TRBJ2-7; 14 bases are a match to TRBD2. V lost 4 bases, J lost 7 bases, and 9 bases stayed unmatched. Germline V CDR1 and CDR2: GTSNPN, SVGIG (reference sequence). The CDR3 covers 15 residues. The CDR3 here is CAWTPGLAGAEEQYF. The CDR3 nucleotides read TGTGCCTGGACTCCGGGACTAGCGGGAGCAGAAGAGCAGTACTTC.

The sample holds one count of this clone. The V and J genes are TRBV11-2 and TRBJ2-3; 7 bases are shared with TRBD2. J was trimmed by 5 bases and V by 5 bases; bases with no gene match: 10. Germline values: CDR1 SGHAT, CDR2 FQNNGV. The CDR3 spans 15 residues. CDR3 region: CASSPSGKGGDTQYF. CDR3 DNA sequence: TGTGCCAGCAGCCCCAGCGGGAAGGGTGGAGATACGCAGTATTTT.

For this clone: Different DNA sequences within this sample yield the same CDR3. Here the CDR3 DNA reads TGTGCCAGCAGTTTAGTGACAGCTAATTCACCCCTCCACTTT. Its translation: CASSLVTANSPLHF. The gene calls are TRBV28 and TRBJ1-6; the D gene is possibly TRBD1 (5 bases). V shed 2 bases and J shed 6 bases, with 8 bases lying between them. Germline assignment: CDR1 MDHEN and CDR2 SYDVKM. The CDR3 runs 14 residues. The whole variable domain, filled in from reference TRBV28 and TRBJ1-6, reads DVKVTQSSRYLVKRTGEKVFLECVQDMDHENMFWYRQDPGLGLRLIYFSYDVKMKEKGDIPEGYSVSREKKERFSLILESASTNQTSMYLCASSLVTANSPLHFGNGTRLTVT.

The chain carries TRBV5-5 and TRBJ2-7, with D uncertain. CDR1 SGHKS and CDR2 YYEKEE come from the germline V gene (reference sequence). The ends were cut back, 1 base at V and 1 base at J, with 12 bases in the middle. CDR3 size: 15 residues. The CDR3 region is CASSLMATESYEQYF. In DNA, the CDR3 is TGTGCCAGCAGCTTGATGGCCACAGAATCCTACGAGCAGTACTTC.

This chain uses TRBV2 with TRBJ2-2, with D possibly TRBD2 on 6 matching bases. Germline V gives CDR1 SNHLY, CDR2 FYNNEI. V gave up 5 bases and J gave up 2 bases, with 12 bases separating them. CDR3 length equals 15 residues. CDR3 sequence reads: CASSYDGGNTGELFF. CDR3 DNA: TGTGCCAGCAGTTATGACGGGGGAAACACCGGGGAGCTGTTTTTT.

V and J are TRBV3-1 (or the pseudogene TRBV3-2) and TRBJ1-4; 7 bases are shared with TRBD1. Germline CDR1 reads LGHDT; CDR2 reads YNNKEL (reference sequence). J was trimmed by 5 bases and V by 3 bases; bases with no gene match: 9. There are 16 residues in the CDR3. The CDR3 nucleotides read TGTGCCAGCAGCCAGGAAGATGCCAGGGGGAATGAAAAACTGTTTTTT. This codes for CASSQEDARGNEKLFF.

The V and J genes are TRBV6-5 and TRBJ1-5; maybe TRBD1 (6 bases). Trimming left V 4 bases short and J 4 bases short, with 11 bases between. The CDR3 length is 14 residues. In germline, CDR1 is MNHEY, CDR2 SVGAGI. CDR3 residues: CASSSTGWNQPQHF. The CDR3 DNA sequence: TGTGCCAGCAGTTCCACAGGGTGGAATCAGCCCCAGCATTTT.

The J gene is TRBJ2-7, the V gene TRBV4-1; possible D gene TRBD2, 7 bases. Trimming left V 0 bases short and J 3 bases short, with 12 bases between. The CDR3 is made up of 15 amino acids. Germline CDR1 and CDR2: MGHRA and YSYEKL. CDR3 nucleotides: TGCGCCAGCAGCCAAGAGTGGGGGGGCATCTACGAGCAGTACTTC. As protein: CASSQEWGGIYEQYF.

The chain joins TRBV9 to TRBJ2-3, with D possibly being TRBD1 (6 bases). The CDR3 totals 14 residues. Between the trimmed V and J ends, which lost 6 bases and 4 bases, there was a span of 15 bases. The germline CDR1 and CDR2 sequences are SGDLS and YYNGEE. The CDR3 here is CASNQGRVADTQYF. The DNA for the CDR3 is TGTGCCAGCAACCAGGGGCGAGTCGCAGATACGCAGTATTTT.

This chain joins TRBV7-9 and TRBJ2-3; 9 positions agree with TRBD2. V was pared by 5 bases and J by 6 bases, with 15 bases of the junction left unmatched. The CDR3 is 17 residues long. CDR1 is SEHNR, CDR2 FQNEAQ, per germline (reference sequence). CDR3 in DNA: TGTGCCAGCAGCCCTTTTCAAGCGGGAGGAATCTGGGATACGCAGTATTTT. This codes for CASSPFQAGGIWDTQYF. Variable domain in full (rest from reference TRBV7-9 and TRBJ2-3): DTGVSQNPRHKITKRGQNVTFRCDPISEHNRLYWYRQTLGQGPEFLTYFQNEAQLEKSRLLSDRFSAERPKGSFSTLEIQRTEQGDSAMYLCASSPFQAGGIWDTQYFGPGTRLTVL.

Written as DNA, the CDR3 is TGCGCCAGCAGTGAGTCGACTAAAATCACAGATACGCAGTATTTT. Translating it yields CASSESTKITDTQYF. The V and J genes are TRBV10-1 and TRBJ2-3; a possible D gene is TRBD2 (5 bases). CDR3 length: 15 residues. The V and J ends lost 0 bases and 2 bases respectively, with 9 bases between them. Germline loops: CDR1 WNHNN, CDR2 SYGVQD (reference sequence).

The rearrangement uses TRBV5-1 and TRBJ1-3; D is perhaps TRBD1 (6 bases). The CDR3 has 17 residues. The ends were cut back, 3 bases at V and 5 bases at J, with 21 bases in the middle. Germline CDR1 and CDR2: SGHRS and YFSETQ. CDR3 coding DNA: TGCGCCAGCAGCTCTTTAGGGACACTTACGGGACGAAACACCATATATTTT. This codes for CASSSLGTLTGRNTIYF.

This sequence joins TRBV5-1 and TRBJ1-2, with a tentative D call TRBD1 (6 bases). With 0 bases removed from V and 7 bases from J, the gap between germline ends came to 13 bases. This CDR3 comprises 14 residues. Per the germline V gene, CDR1 is SGHRS and CDR2 is YFSETQ. This CDR3 reads CASSLDRAKGGYTF. The DNA for the CDR3 is TGCGCCAGCAGCTTGGACAGGGCCAAGGGTGGCTACACCTTC.

J is TRBJ2-3 and V is TRBV28; 10 bases agree with TRBD1. V trimming: 4 bases; J trimming: 4 bases; junction bases outside the gene matches: 5. The CDR3 covers 15 residues. CDR1 and CDR2 from the germline V gene are MDHEN and SYDVKM. CDR3 amino acids: CASSSSGTGADTQYF. CDR3 DNA sequence: TGTGCCAGCAGTTCCTCCGGGACAGGGGCAGATACGCAGTATTTT.

As regards this clone: Other DNA variants within this sample encode the same CDR3. J is TRBJ2-7 and V is TRBV19; 8 bases match TRBD1. This CDR3 has 14 amino acids. With 4 bases clipped from V and 3 bases from J, the junction kept 5 bases outside the gene matches. CDR1 LNHDA and CDR2 SQIVND come from the germline V gene (reference sequence). CDR3 in DNA: TGTGCCAGTAGTACCGGACAGGGTGGCTACGAGCAGTACTTC. This codes for CASSTGQGGYEQYF.

The rearrangement uses TRBV9 and TRBJ2-3; 10 bases fit TRBD1. This CDR3 has 15 residues. Germline V gene sequence: CDR1 SGDLS, CDR2 YYNGEE. V dropped 3 bases and J dropped 7; count of bases not matched to a gene: 8. CDR3 loop: CASSDRPGQGNTQYF. DNA of the CDR3: TGTGCCAGCAGCGACCGACCGGGACAGGGGAATACGCAGTATTTT.

The rearrangement joins TRBV9 to TRBJ2-2, with 10 positions matching TRBD2. The CDR3 length is 17 residues. CDR1 and CDR2 from the germline V gene are SGDLS and YYNGEE. V lost 7 bases, J lost 0 bases, and 9 bases stayed unmatched. The CDR3 nucleotides read TGTGCCAGCGCGGAGAGCGGGAGGGCGCCGAACACCGGGGAGCTGTTTTTT. This sequence encodes CASAESGRAPNTGELFF.

A single count supports this clone. This chain connects TRBV27 to TRBJ1-1; 9 bases match TRBD1. Germline CDR1 is MNHEY and CDR2 is SMNVEV (reference sequence). The CDR3 is 17 residues long. The ends lost 4 bases at V and 2 bases at J; junction bases unmatched: 11. CDR3: CASSSYRGPELNTEAFF. Written as DNA, the CDR3 is TGTGCCAGCAGTTCATACAGGGGGCCGGAACTCAACACTGAAGCTTTCTTT.

The sample holds a few counts of this clone. J is TRBJ2-7 and V is TRBV5-5; 9 nucleotides agree with TRBD2. J lost 2 bases, V lost 0 bases, and 3 bases had no gene match. The germline CDR1 and CDR2 sequences are SGHKS and YYEKEE (reference sequence). The CDR3 spans 15 residues. The CDR3, as DNA: TGTGCCAGCAGCTTGGAGCGGGGGGAAACCTACGAGCAGTACTTC. It specifies CASSLERGETYEQYF.

The J gene is TRBJ2-2, the V gene TRBV7-8, with a weak D call TRBD2 (7 bases). Trimming left V 5 bases short and J 4 bases short, with 14 bases between. CDR3 length: 15 amino acids. Germline CDR1 and CDR2: SGHVS and FQNEAQ. The CDR3 protein is CASSEGGAGTGELFF. The CDR3 DNA reads as TGTGCCAGCAGCGAAGGGGGGGCGGGCACCGGGGAGCTGTTTTTT.

The genes are TRBV2 and TRBJ2-3; a possible D gene is TRBD1 (5 bases). The CDR3 contains 12 residues. Trimming left V 10 bases short and J 3 bases short, with 11 bases between. Per germline, CDR1 SNHLY and CDR2 FYNNEI. For the CDR3, the DNA is TGTGCCATACGACAGTCTACAGATACGCAGTATTTT. It translates to CAIRQSTDTQYF.

The count of this clone is one. This chain's CDR3 is CASSLGPGQSWMNTEAFF. For the CDR3, the DNA is TGCGCCAGCAGCTTGGGACCGGGACAGAGTTGGATGAACACTGAAGCTTTCTTT. The chain carries TRBV5-1 and TRBJ1-1; 7 bases are a match to TRBD1. Trimming cost V 0 bases and J 0 bases; bases outside gene matches: 11. Looked up from germline, CDR1 is SGHRS and CDR2 is YFSETQ. This CDR3 is 18 amino acids long.